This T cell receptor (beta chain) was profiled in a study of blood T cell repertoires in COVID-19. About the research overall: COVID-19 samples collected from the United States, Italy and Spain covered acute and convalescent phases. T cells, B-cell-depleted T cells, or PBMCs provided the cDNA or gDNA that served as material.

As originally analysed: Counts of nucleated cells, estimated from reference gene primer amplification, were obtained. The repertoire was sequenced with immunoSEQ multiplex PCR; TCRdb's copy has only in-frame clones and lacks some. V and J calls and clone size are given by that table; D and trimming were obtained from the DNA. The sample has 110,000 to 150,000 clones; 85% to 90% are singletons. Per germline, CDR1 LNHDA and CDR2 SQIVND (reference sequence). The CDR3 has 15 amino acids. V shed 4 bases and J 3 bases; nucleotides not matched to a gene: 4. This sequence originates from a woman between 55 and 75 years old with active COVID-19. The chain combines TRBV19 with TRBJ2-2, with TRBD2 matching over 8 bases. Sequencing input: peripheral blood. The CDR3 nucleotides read TGTGCCAGTAGTAGGGGACTAGTTCACACCGGGGAGCTGTTTTTT. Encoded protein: CASSRGLVHTGELFF.